This T cell receptor (beta chain) was sequenced during a study of identical twins. Study outcomes and limitations: High-abundance cord blood beta clonotypes had fewer insertions; memory repertoires showed none. Models underestimated how often monozygotic twins shared out-of-frame TCR alpha.

TCRdb itself ran the 5' RACE reads through MiXCR, one entry per CDR3 protein. The profile shows about 530,000 distinct CDR3 sequences, roughly 15% of them singletons. Only a few counts were recorded for this clonotype. Its antigen is undetermined. The germline V gene encodes CDR1 SEHNR and CDR2 FQNEAQ (reference sequence). The CDR3 covers 16 residues. V was shortened by 1 base and J by 0 bases, with 12 bases between the two germline ends. This same sample was also part of a study on yellow fever vaccine responses in identical twins. That study adds: Twins showed a vaccine T cell response that reportedly seemed partly convergent, partly personalized.

The specimen was CD4+ T cells sorted from blood. The chain carries TRBV7-9 and TRBJ1-1; D not resolved. The TCR sequence derives from a woman aged 18-29 years in good health. As DNA, the CDR3 is TGTGCCAGCAGCTTAGAGAGGGCGATCTTGAACACTGAAGCTTTCTTT. As protein: CASSLERAILNTEAFF.